This T cell receptor (beta chain) was captured in a study of T cell changes during pregnancy in multiple sclerosis (dated by TCRdb to the late 2010s). Regarding the complete study: The study looked at changes in the T cell repertoire across pregnancy in women with multiple sclerosis.

A note on this clone: The specificity of this receptor is unknown. Per-nucleotide qualities are absent, and no much larger clonotype sits a single base away.

Receptor libraries were prepared by the immunoSEQ multiplex PCR assay. The immuneACCESS repertoire file appears here via TCRdb, limited to in-frame rearrangements. These files lack a portion of the clones; in checked studies, under half of the deficit traces to unresolved V genes, and the cause of the others is not known. The sample includes around 40,000 clones, with 90% to 95% observed a single time. 0.39% of the sample lies in the top ten. The clonotype comes from a female donor with multiple sclerosis, enrolled in a pregnancy study. Here the sequenced sample was CD4+ T cells from peripheral blood mononuclear cells, taken in the second trimester of pregnancy.

The CDR3 has the sequence CASRAQSADTQYF. The DNA sequence is as follows: TGTGCCAGCAGAGCACAGTCCGCAGATACGCAGTATTTT. The chain employs TRBV7-9 and TRBJ2-3, with no confidently assigned D gene. Including cysteine and phenylalanine, the CDR3 has 13 amino acids. Here the CDR3 DNA is all that survives: 39 bases in frame from base 1. According to the germline V gene (reference sequence), CDR1 reads SEHNR and CDR2 reads FQNEAQ. V drops 6 bases and J drops 4 bases, leaving 11 bases in between.